The T cell receptor beta chain under discussion was sequenced for a study of PD-1 blockade in classical Hodgkin lymphoma. Findings and caveats of the study: Repertoire differences have undefined causes, possibly disease activity or prior therapy. Relapsed/refractory patients reportedly had the lowest baseline TCR diversity, below newly diagnosed patients, who were below healthy donors.

Method: immunoSEQ multiplex PCR; TCRdb's copy keeps in-frame clones and lacks some. The sample contains tens of thousands of clones, approximately 93% of which appear only once. Per germline, CDR1 DFQATT and CDR2 SNEGSKA (reference sequence). The CDR3 runs to 11 residues. Trimming shortened V by 1 base and J by 6 bases, and 7 bases separated the two germline ends. Details on this clone: The antigen is unknown.

This sample's time point: newly diagnosed, previously untreated cHL patient sample. The authors used newly diagnosed, untreated classical Hodgkin lymphoma PBMCs as comparison. The origin of this receptor is a human donor with classical Hodgkin lymphoma. The chain employs TRBV20-1 and TRBJ2-7, with D hard to call. Sequenced material: peripheral blood mononuclear cells (PBMCs). As DNA, the CDR3 is TGCAGTGCTAGAGGTCATTTCGAGCAGTACTTC. It is translated as CSARGHFEQYF.